The 31 T cell receptor beta chains presented below share a single source sample, sequenced in a study of cytomegalovirus exposure and HLA in healthy donors (dated by TCRdb to about 2017). The library was generated by the immunoSEQ multiplex PCR assay. The multiplex PCR relied on a mix of 60 forward primers for TCR Vbeta segments and 13 reverse primers for TCR Jbeta segments. The clones in this table, taken by TCRdb from immuneACCESS, are in-frame only. Not every clone is retained; where verified, under half of the shortfall comes from an unresolved V gene, and the cause of the rest is unknown. This sample lists approximately 120,000 clones; 81% were detected once. The top ten constitute 2.2% of the sample. Input material: PBMCs. The receptors derive from a woman aged 25 to 39 in good health and CMV-seronegative.

V usage is TRBV7-2 and J usage is TRBJ2-2; 12 bases map to TRBD2. With 1 base clipped from V and 6 bases from J, the junction kept 3 bases outside the gene matches. Germline loops: CDR1 SGHTA, CDR2 FQGNSA. The CDR3 is 16 amino acids. DNA for the CDR3: TGTGCCAGCAGCTTAGGTCTAGCGGGAGGGGCCGGGGAGCTGTTTTTT. It encodes CASSLGLAGGAGELFF.

This clone is a singleton in its sample. The chain employs TRBV18 and TRBJ1-1; perhaps TRBD1 as D (5 bases). Germline CDR1 KGHSH, CDR2 LQKENI. The V end lost 2 bases, the J end lost 4 bases, and 8 bases lay between the germline ends. The length of the CDR3 is 13 residues. The DNA of the CDR3 is TGTGCCAGCTCACCAGGGGCTGTCACTGAAGCTTTCTTT. Protein sequence: CASSPGAVTEAFF.

The chain recombines TRBV29-1 with TRBJ2-5, with TRBD2 identical over 7 bases. Germline lookup yields CDR1 SQVTM and CDR2 ANQGSEA. CDR3 size: 14 residues. The V segment lost 4 bases and the J segment 4 bases; nucleotides outside the gene matches: 9. CDR3 nucleotides: TGCAGCGTTGGCCCAGGCGGGGGTCGAGAGACCCAGTACTTC. Translating it yields CSVGPGGGRETQYF. The whole variable domain, remainder taken from reference TRBV29-1 and TRBJ2-5, is SAVISQKPSRDICQRGTSLTIQCQVDSQVTMMFWYRQQPGQSLTLIATANQGSEATYESGFVIDKFPISRPNLTFSTLTVSNMSPEDSSIYLCSVGPGGGRETQYFGPGTRLLVL.

This chain links TRBV6-6 with TRBJ2-1; 10 positions agree with TRBD2. Germline loops: CDR1 MNHNY, CDR2 SVGAGI (reference sequence). Trimming took 5 bases from V and 6 from J; bases not matched to a gene: 10. This CDR3 comprises 16 residues. DNA of the CDR3: TGTGCCAGCAGTCGGTTCCTAGCGGGAGTGAGCAATGAGCAGTTCTTC. Encoded protein: CASSRFLAGVSNEQFF.

The V call is TRBV27, the J call TRBJ1-5; D gene unclear. The V end lost 3 bases, the J end lost 0 bases, and 9 bases lay between the germline ends. In germline, CDR1 is MNHEY, CDR2 SMNVEV (reference sequence). The CDR3 runs 15 residues. CDR3 DNA: TGTGCCAGCAGTTTGAACCGAGATAGCAATCAGCCCCAGCATTTT. It is translated as CASSLNRDSNQPQHF.

J is TRBJ2-7 and V is TRBV2; D might be TRBD2 (6 bases). Trimming took off 7 bases at V and 4 bases at J, with 17 bases between the two ends. From germline, CDR1 is SNHLY and CDR2 FYNNEI. The CDR3 covers 14 residues. The CDR3 coding sequence is TGTGCCAGCACCTCTATGGGCGGGGAATACGAGCAGTACTTC. It specifies CASTSMGGEYEQYF.

This clone has just a few counts. V gene TRBV19 combines with J gene TRBJ2-7; 7 positions agree with TRBD2. The junction had 10 bases not matched to a gene; V was cut back by 4 bases and J by 7 bases. This CDR3 is 14 amino acids long. CDR1 and CDR2 (germline): LNHDA, SQIVND (reference sequence). The CDR3 loop is CASSRTGGSGEQYF. The CDR3 DNA is TGTGCCAGTAGTAGGACGGGCGGGAGCGGAGAGCAGTACTTC.

This clone showed up just a few times. The chain employs TRBV6-5 and TRBJ1-1; 9 bases match TRBD1. The length of the CDR3 is 15 residues. Germline assignment: CDR1 MNHEY and CDR2 SVGAGI. The V gene end was trimmed by 0 bases and the J gene end by 7 bases; junction bases not matched to a gene: 6. CDR3 amino acids: CASSYSETGGYEAFF. The DNA for the CDR3 is TGTGCCAGCAGTTACTCGGAGACAGGGGGTTATGAAGCTTTCTTT.

V is TRBV2 and J is TRBJ2-7, with D uncertain. The germline V gene has CDR1 SNHLY and CDR2 FYNNEI. The length of the CDR3 is 12 residues. Trimming took off 2 bases at V and 1 base at J, with 3 bases between the two ends. CDR3 in DNA: TGTGCCAGCAGTGAACGGTCCTACGAGCAGTACTTC. Translating gives CASSERSYEQYF.

In this sample, this clone turned up a few times. V usage is TRBV27 and J usage is TRBJ2-1; D is unclear. Germline CDR1 reads MNHEY; CDR2 reads SMNVEV (reference sequence). The CDR3 sequence is 10 residues long. Trimming removed 10 bases from V and 3 bases from J, with 4 bases in between. The chain's CDR3 is CATYYNEQFF. In DNA, the CDR3 is TGTGCCACCTACTACAATGAGCAGTTCTTC.

The chain uses TRBV6-6 and TRBJ2-7; D may be TRBD1 (6 bases). Trimming cost V 6 bases and J 1 base, with 13 bases left between them. In germline, CDR1 is MNHNY, CDR2 SVGAGI (reference sequence). This CDR3 is 14 amino acids long. CDR3 coding DNA: TGTGCCAGCAGCCATCCAGGGGCTTCCTACGAGCAGTACTTC. Translation gives CASSHPGASYEQYF.

V and J are TRBV11-3 and TRBJ2-3; TRBD2 might be the D (5 bases). This CDR3 spans 16 amino acids. Trimming took off 2 bases at V and 0 bases at J, with 12 bases between the two ends. Germline V gene lookup returns CDR1 SGHNT and CDR2 YENEEA. DNA of the CDR3: TGTGCCAGCAGCTTAACTGGCGGGTCTAGCACAGATACGCAGTATTTT. Protein: CASSLTGGSSTDTQYF.

This chain joins TRBV29-1 and TRBJ1-2; 8 positions agree with TRBD1. Per germline, CDR1 SQVTM and CDR2 ANQGSEA. V gave up 6 bases and J gave up 4 bases; unmatched junction bases: 13. The CDR3 contains 15 residues. This CDR3 is CSVDYSGGVGYGYTF. The CDR3 DNA reads as TGCAGCGTCGACTATTCAGGGGGCGTGGGCTATGGCTACACCTTC.

CDR3 region: CSVEGDRGLDTQYF. The CDR3 region has the DNA TGCAGCGTTGAAGGGGACAGGGGGCTGGATACGCAGTATTTT. V gene TRBV29-1 combines with J gene TRBJ2-3, with TRBD1 matching 12 bases. With 1 base clipped from V and 6 bases from J, the junction kept 2 bases outside the gene matches. This CDR3 has 14 residues. In germline, CDR1 is SQVTM, CDR2 ANQGSEA.

The rearrangement links TRBV9 to TRBJ1-2; D may be TRBD1 (6 bases). V was clipped by 4 bases and J by 0 bases, with 10 bases between them. Germline V gene data show CDR1 as SGDLS and CDR2 as YYNGEE. This CDR3 contains 14 residues. This CDR3 reads CASSPGQPNYGYTF. In DNA, the CDR3 is TGTGCCAGCAGCCCAGGACAGCCTAACTATGGCTACACCTTC. Using reference TRBV9 and TRBJ1-2 for the parts outside the CDR3, the full variable domain is DSGVTQTPKHLITATGQRVTLRCSPRSGDLSVYWYQQSLDQGLQFLIQYYNGEERAKGNILERFSAQQFPDLHSELNLSSLELGDSALYFCASSPGQPNYGYTFGSGTRLTVV.

The chain combines TRBV4-3 with TRBJ2-3, with 11 bases fitting TRBD1. Germline CDR1 is LGHNA and CDR2 is YSLEER. The CDR3 runs 20 residues. The ends lost 0 bases at V and 3 bases at J; junction bases unmatched: 14. CDR3 DNA: TGCGCCAGCAGCCAAGAGCCCGCCGGACAGGGGGCGTTCAAAACAGATACGCAGTATTTT. Its translation is CASSQEPAGQGAFKTDTQYF.

This clone was seen a handful of times. The germline gene is not matched at one end of the junction; a read error may be the cause. The rearrangement uses TRBV7-2 and TRBJ2-2, with TRBD2 as a possible D gene (5 bases). Germline V lookup: CDR1 SGHTA, CDR2 FQGNSA. CDR3 length: 15 amino acids. The DNA for the CDR3 is TGTGCCAGCACCTTATGGGGAGCGAACACCGGGGAGCTGTTTTTT. Translated: CASTLWGANTGELFF.

J is TRBJ2-1 and V is TRBV2; tentatively, D is TRBD2 (6 bases). This CDR3 has 15 amino acids. Germline-derived CDR1 and CDR2 are SNHLY and FYNNEI. The V gene lost 6 bases and the J gene lost 2 bases, with 14 bases spanning the gap. The CDR3, as DNA: TGTGCCAGCAGCTTGGGGGGATACCCCTACAATGAGCAGTTCTTC. Translated: CASSLGGYPYNEQFF.

The chain combines TRBV28 with TRBJ2-5, with 10 positions matching TRBD2. This CDR3 comprises 15 residues. The trim removed 4 bases at V and 4 bases at J, leaving 6 bases unmatched. In germline, CDR1 is MDHEN, CDR2 SYDVKM. CDR3 sequence: CASSYLAGVRETQYF. In DNA form, the CDR3 reads TGTGCCAGCAGTTATCTAGCGGGAGTGAGAGAGACCCAGTACTTC.

This clone was seen a single time. This sequence joins TRBV7-5 and TRBJ2-7; the tabulated D call, TRBD2, remains unverified against the DNA. TRBV7-5 constitutes a pseudogene. This CDR3 comprises 14 residues. In nucleotides, the CDR3 is TGTGTCAGAAGCGGCCGGGGGAACTCCTACGAGCAGTACTTC. Residues: CVRSGRGNSYEQYF.

The rearrangement uses TRBV6-1 and TRBJ2-3, with D tentatively TRBD2 (6 bases). The V end lost 4 bases, the J end lost 4 bases, and 21 bases lay between the germline ends. Per germline, CDR1 MNHNS and CDR2 SASEGT. The CDR3 sequence is 17 residues long. CDR3 loop: CASSVFPGLTIPDTQYF. The CDR3, as DNA: TGTGCCAGCAGTGTTTTTCCGGGACTCACTATCCCAGATACGCAGTATTTT.

The chain uses TRBV4-1 and TRBJ2-3, with a weak D call TRBD2 (5 bases). CDR3 size: 15 residues. The germline gives CDR1 MGHRA, CDR2 YSYEKL. Trimming took 2 bases from V and 2 from J, leaving 11 bases between them. The CDR3 DNA follows: TGCGCCAGCAGCCAACTCGGGATTTCCACAGATACGCAGTATTTT. Translating it yields CASSQLGISTDTQYF.

This chain uses TRBV27 with TRBJ2-3; 7 bases agree with TRBD2. Losses at the gene ends were 2 bases for V and 4 bases for J; bases not matched to a gene: 0. The CDR3 has 13 residues. Germline assignment: CDR1 MNHEY and CDR2 SMNVEV (reference sequence). The CDR3 protein is CASSLREADTQYF. The CDR3 coding sequence is TGTGCCAGCAGTTTACGGGAGGCAGATACGCAGTATTTT.

This clone was seen a handful of times. The chain has TRBV27 and TRBJ1-4, with D possibly TRBD1 on 6 matching bases. The CDR3 is 15 residues long. Germline loops: CDR1 MNHEY, CDR2 SMNVEV (reference sequence). The V end lost 3 bases, the J end lost 7 bases, and 15 bases lay between the germline ends. CDR3 sequence (DNA): TGTGCCAGCAGTTTGGGGGCCAGGCTCGGTGAAAAACTGTTTTTT. Translation gives CASSLGARLGEKLFF.

The rearrangement uses TRBV5-4 and TRBJ2-1; TRBD1 matches 7 bases. Looked up from germline, CDR1 is SGHNT and CDR2 is YYREEE (reference sequence). J lost 4 bases, V lost 0 bases, and 7 bases had no gene match. The CDR3 covers 16 residues. The chain's CDR3 is CASSLGGGRRYNEQFF. CDR3 coding DNA: TGTGCCAGCAGCTTGGGAGGGGGCAGACGTTACAATGAGCAGTTCTTC.

This chain links TRBV6-5 with TRBJ2-7, with 7 bases matching TRBD1. The CDR3 sequence is 14 residues long. Germline-derived CDR1 and CDR2 are MNHEY and SVGAGI. V lost 5 bases, J lost 6 bases, and 10 bases stayed unmatched. CDR3 region: CASSVDRARSEQYF. Written as DNA, the CDR3 is TGTGCCAGCAGTGTCGACAGGGCGCGAAGCGAGCAGTACTTC.

This sequence joins TRBV27 and TRBJ2-1; D remains unclear. V lost 4 bases to trimming and J lost 0 bases, with 10 bases between them. Germline values: CDR1 MNHEY, CDR2 SMNVEV (reference sequence). The CDR3 totals 15 residues. CDR3 coding DNA: TGTGCCAGCAGTTCCCTTACCAGCTCCTACAATGAGCAGTTCTTC. Protein product: CASSSLTSSYNEQFF.

The table lists this clone with a few counts. The V and J genes are TRBV4-1 and TRBJ2-5, with no clear D. The CDR3 loop spans 13 amino acids. Germline V CDR1 and CDR2: MGHRA, YSYEKL. V was clipped by 1 base and J by 2 bases, with 5 bases between them. The CDR3 reads CASSQGQQETQYF. CDR3 bases: TGCGCCAGCAGCCAAGGTCAGCAAGAGACCCAGTACTTC.

The chain links TRBV28 to TRBJ1-2; 7 nucleotides align to TRBD1. Germline V CDR1 and CDR2: MDHEN, SYDVKM. This CDR3 is 14 amino acids long. The V segment lost 2 bases and the J segment 4 bases; nucleotides outside the gene matches: 4. The CDR3 here is CASSLQGVFYGYTF. The CDR3 DNA sequence: TGTGCCAGCAGTTTACAGGGGGTGTTCTATGGCTACACCTTC.

Here the CDR3 reads CASSTGLANTDTQYF. The CDR3 DNA reads as TGCGCCAGCAGCACCGGACTAGCCAACACAGATACGCAGTATTTT. The rearrangement links TRBV5-1 to TRBJ2-3; 8 bases are a match to TRBD2. From germline, CDR1 is SGHRS and CDR2 YFSETQ. This CDR3 spans 15 amino acids. The V segment lost 4 bases and the J segment 2 bases; nucleotides outside the gene matches: 6.

The chain uses TRBV4-1 and TRBJ2-1, with D possibly TRBD1 on 6 matching bases. The CDR3 spans 19 residues. V lost 4 bases and J 5 bases, leaving 27 bases between the germline ends. Germline V lookup: CDR1 MGHRA, CDR2 YSYEKL. The CDR3 here is CASSRTPGGYRLTNNEQFF. In DNA form, the CDR3 reads TGCGCCAGCAGCCGGACCCCTGGGGGCTATCGACTGACAAACAATGAGCAGTTCTTC.